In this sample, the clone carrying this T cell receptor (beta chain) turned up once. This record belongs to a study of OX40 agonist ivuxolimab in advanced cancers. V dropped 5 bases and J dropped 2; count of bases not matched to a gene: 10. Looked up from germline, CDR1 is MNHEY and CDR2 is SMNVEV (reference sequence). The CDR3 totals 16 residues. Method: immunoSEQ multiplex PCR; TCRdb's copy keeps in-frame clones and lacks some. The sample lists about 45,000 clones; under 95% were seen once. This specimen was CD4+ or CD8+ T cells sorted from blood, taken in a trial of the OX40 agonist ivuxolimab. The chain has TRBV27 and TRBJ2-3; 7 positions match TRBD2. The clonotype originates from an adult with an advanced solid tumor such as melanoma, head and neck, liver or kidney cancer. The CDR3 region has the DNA TGTGCCAGCAGTCCCCGCCGGGGACTATACACAGATACGCAGTATTTT. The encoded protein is CASSPRRGLYTDTQYF.